This T cell receptor (beta chain) originates from a study of T cell repertoires in cytomegalovirus infection. This clonotype was counted at least ten times. CDR3 length: 16 residues. V lost 3 bases, J lost 4 bases, and 13 bases stayed unmatched. Germline CDR1 is DFQATT and CDR2 is SNEGSKA (reference sequence). TCRdb independently ran MiXCR on the reads; one entry per CDR3 protein. The sample has tens of thousands of distinct CDR3 sequences, about 4% seen once. The gene calls are TRBV20-1 and TRBJ2-5, with 8 nucleotides matching TRBD1. The TCR sequence derives from a human donor in good health (CMV status not recorded). Some clones in this sample may be carry-over from other donors' samples. The specimen was PBMCs. This chain's CDR3 is CSASKQGDAGRETQYF. The DNA of the CDR3 is TGCAGTGCTAGTAAACAGGGGGACGCGGGTAGAGAGACCCAGTACTTC.